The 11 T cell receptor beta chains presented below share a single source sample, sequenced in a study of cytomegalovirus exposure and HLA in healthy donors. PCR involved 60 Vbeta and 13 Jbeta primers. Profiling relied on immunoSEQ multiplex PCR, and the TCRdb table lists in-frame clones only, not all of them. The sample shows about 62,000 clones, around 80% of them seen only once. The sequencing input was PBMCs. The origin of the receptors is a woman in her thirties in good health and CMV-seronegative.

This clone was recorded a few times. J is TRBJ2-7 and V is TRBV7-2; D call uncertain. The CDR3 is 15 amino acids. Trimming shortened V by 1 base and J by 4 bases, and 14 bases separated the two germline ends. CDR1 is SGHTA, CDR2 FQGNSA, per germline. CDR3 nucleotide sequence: TGTGCCAGCAGCTTAGAGGTGGCGACTCCTTACGAGCAGTACTTC. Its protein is CASSLEVATPYEQYF.

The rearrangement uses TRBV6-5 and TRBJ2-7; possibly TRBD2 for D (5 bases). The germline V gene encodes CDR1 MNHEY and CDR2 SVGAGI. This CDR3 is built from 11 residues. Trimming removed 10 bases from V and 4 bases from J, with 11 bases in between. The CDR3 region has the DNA TGTGCCACCGGGGAGCCTTACGAGCAGTACTTC. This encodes CATGEPYEQYF.

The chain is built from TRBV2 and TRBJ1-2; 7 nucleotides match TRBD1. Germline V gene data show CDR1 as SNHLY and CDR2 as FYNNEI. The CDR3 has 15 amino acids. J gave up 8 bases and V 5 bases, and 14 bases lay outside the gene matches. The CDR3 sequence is CASSSRGQRLEGYTF. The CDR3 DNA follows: TGTGCCAGCAGTTCCCGGGGACAGAGGCTAGAGGGCTACACCTTC. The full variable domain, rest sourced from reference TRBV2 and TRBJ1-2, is EPEVTQTPSHQVTQMGQEVILRCVPISNHLYFYWYRQILGQKVEFLVSFYNNEISEKSEIFDDQFSVERPDGSNFTLKIRSTKLEDSAMYFCASSSRGQRLEGYTFGSGTRLTVV.

As DNA, the CDR3 is TGTGCCAGTATGGGACAGGACTACAATGAGCAGTTCTTC. This gives the protein CASMGQDYNEQFF. J is TRBJ2-1 and V is TRBV19, with 8 bases fitting TRBD1. CDR3 size: 13 residues. V shed 7 bases, J shed 3 bases, and the junction held 2 bases outside the gene matches. Looked up from germline, CDR1 is LNHDA and CDR2 is SQIVND (reference sequence).

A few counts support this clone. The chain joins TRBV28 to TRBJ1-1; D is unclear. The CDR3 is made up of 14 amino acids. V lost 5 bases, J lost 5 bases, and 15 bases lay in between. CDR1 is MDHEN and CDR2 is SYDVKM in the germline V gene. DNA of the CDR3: TGTGCCAGCAGTCTACGGCCCCTCGGGACTGAAGCTTTCTTT. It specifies CASSLRPLGTEAFF.

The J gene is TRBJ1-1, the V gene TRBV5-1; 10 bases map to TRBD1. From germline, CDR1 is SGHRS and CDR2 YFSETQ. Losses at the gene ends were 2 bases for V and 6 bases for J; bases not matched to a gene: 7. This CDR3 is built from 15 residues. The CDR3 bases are TGCGCCAGCAGCTTAACGGACAGGGGGGGACCTGAAGCTTTCTTT. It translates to CASSLTDRGGPEAFF.

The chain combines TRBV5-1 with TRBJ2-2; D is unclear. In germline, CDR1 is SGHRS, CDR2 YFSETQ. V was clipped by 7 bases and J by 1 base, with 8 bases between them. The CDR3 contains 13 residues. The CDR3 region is CASFLENTGELFF. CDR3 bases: TGCGCCAGCTTCTTAGAGAACACCGGGGAGCTGTTTTTT.

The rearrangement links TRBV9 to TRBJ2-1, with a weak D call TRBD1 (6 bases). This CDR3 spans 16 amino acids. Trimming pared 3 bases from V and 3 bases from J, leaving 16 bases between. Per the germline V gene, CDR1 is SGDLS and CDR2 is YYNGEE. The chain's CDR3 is CASSGRWGPDYNEQFF. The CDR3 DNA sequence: TGTGCCAGCAGCGGACGATGGGGGCCGGACTACAATGAGCAGTTCTTC.

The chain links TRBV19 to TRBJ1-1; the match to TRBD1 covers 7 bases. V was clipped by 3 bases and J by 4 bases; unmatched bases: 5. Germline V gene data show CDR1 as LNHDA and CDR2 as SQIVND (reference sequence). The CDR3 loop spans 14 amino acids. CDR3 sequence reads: CASSIQGGGTEAFF. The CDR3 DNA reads TGTGCCAGTAGTATTCAGGGGGGAGGCACTGAAGCTTTCTTT.

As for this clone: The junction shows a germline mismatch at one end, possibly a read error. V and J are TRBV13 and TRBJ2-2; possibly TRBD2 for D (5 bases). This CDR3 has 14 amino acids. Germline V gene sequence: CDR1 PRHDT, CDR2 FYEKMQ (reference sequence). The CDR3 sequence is CASSLDGNTGELLF. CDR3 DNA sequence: TGTGCCAGCAGCCTCGATGGGAACACCGGGGAGCTGCTTTTT.

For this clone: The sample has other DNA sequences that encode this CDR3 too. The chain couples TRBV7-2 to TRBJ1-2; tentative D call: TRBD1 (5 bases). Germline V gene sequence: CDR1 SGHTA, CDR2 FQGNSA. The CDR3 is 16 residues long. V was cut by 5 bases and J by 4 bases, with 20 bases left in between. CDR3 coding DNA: TGTGCCAGCAGCCAAGGAGGGGTCGGCACTGGCTATGGCTACACCTTC. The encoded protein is CASSQGGVGTGYGYTF.